The 24 T cell receptor beta chains given below trace back to one sample, sequenced in a study of cytomegalovirus exposure and HLA in healthy donors. Use of 60 Vbeta and 13 Jbeta primers characterized the PCR. Sequenced by immunoSEQ multiplex PCR; TCRdb stores in-frame clones only, minus some. Of some 150,000 clones listed, roughly 73% were seen once; the top ten hold 1.6%. The source material was PBMCs. These receptors were obtained from a female donor in good health and CMV-seronegative.

The CDR3 here is CASSAQGGSINNEQFF. The CDR3, as DNA: TGTGCCAGCAGTGCTCAAGGCGGGAGCATCAACAATGAGCAGTTCTTC. The V and J genes are TRBV2 and TRBJ2-1; 7 bases match TRBD2. Per germline, CDR1 SNHLY and CDR2 FYNNEI. CDR3 length equals 16 residues. Trimming at V came to 4 bases and at J to 5 bases, leaving 11 bases not matched to a gene.

This chain uses TRBV6-5 with TRBJ1-4, with TRBD1 matching over 8 bases. The J segment lost 11 bases and the V segment lost 11 bases, leaving 13 bases of the junction unmatched. The CDR3 sequence is 13 residues long. The V gene's germline CDR1 is MNHEY and CDR2 SVGAGI. CDR3 bases: TGTGCCTGGTCCCGGACAGGGTTAGGGAAACTGTTTTTT. This sequence encodes CAWSRTGLGKLFF.

This clone was counted between two and nine times. The rearrangement links TRBV4-1 to TRBJ2-7, with TRBD1 matching over 10 bases. CDR3 length equals 15 residues. V shed 1 base, J shed 5 bases, and the junction held 5 bases outside the gene matches. Germline-derived CDR1 and CDR2 are MGHRA and YSYEKL. The CDR3 sequence: CASSQGRDRGNEQYF. CDR3 in DNA: TGCGCCAGCAGCCAAGGCCGGGACAGGGGCAACGAGCAGTACTTC.

The chain links TRBV9 to TRBJ2-5, with 16 positions matching TRBD2. Germline lookup yields CDR1 SGDLS and CDR2 YYNGEE. Trimming cost V 4 bases and J 5 bases; bases outside gene matches: 11. CDR3 length: 18 residues. The CDR3 bases are TGTGCCAGCAGCCCTACCGGGACTAGCGGGGGGGCCGGGGAGACCCAGTACTTC. It yields the protein CASSPTGTSGGAGETQYF.

The CDR3 DNA sequence: TGTGCCAGCGGACAGAAACAAGAGACCCAGTACTTC. It yields the protein CASGQKQETQYF. The chain links TRBV10-3 to TRBJ2-5; maybe TRBD1 (6 bases). From germline, CDR1 is ENHRY and CDR2 SYGVKD. V was shortened by 10 bases and J by 2 bases, with 11 bases between the two germline ends. The CDR3 contains 12 residues.

J is TRBJ1-2 and V is TRBV19, with TRBD1 identical over 7 bases. The CDR3 contains 13 residues. CDR1 and CDR2 (germline): LNHDA, SQIVND (reference sequence). Losses at the gene ends were 3 bases for V and 8 bases for J; bases not matched to a gene: 6. Here the CDR3 reads CASSIGTAWGYTF. In DNA form, the CDR3 reads TGTGCCAGTAGTATCGGGACAGCCTGGGGCTACACCTTC. Together with reference TRBV19 and TRBJ1-2, the CDR3 gives the full variable domain: DGGITQSPKYLFRKEGQNVTLSCEQNLNHDAMYWYRQDPGQGLRLIYYSQIVNDFQKGDIAEGYSVSREKKESFPLTVTSAQKNPTAFYLCASSIGTAWGYTFGSGTRLTVV.

The chain recombines TRBV19 with TRBJ1-5; no reliable D call. The CDR3 contains 13 residues. Germline CDR1 is LNHDA and CDR2 is SQIVND (reference sequence). V was shortened by 6 bases and J by 5 bases, with 11 bases between the two germline ends. The DNA of the CDR3 is TGTGCCAGTAGGGTGGGAGCGGATCAGCCCCAGCATTTT. This sequence encodes CASRVGADQPQHF.

The chain links TRBV6-1 to TRBJ1-5; 8 bases fit TRBD1. The CDR3 covers 18 residues. Germline CDR1 and CDR2: MNHNS and SASEGT. After removal of 3 bases from V and 2 bases from J, the junction contained 12 bases not matched to a gene. The CDR3 DNA reads as TGTGCCAGCAGTGACGCCCCTGGACAGGGAAGAGGCAATCAGCCCCAGCATTTT. The encoded protein is CASSDAPGQGRGNQPQHF.

V and J are TRBV27 and TRBJ2-5, with 11 bases lining up with TRBD1. Germline trimming cut 5 bases from V and 5 bases from J; bases unmatched to any gene: 4. This CDR3 is built from 14 residues. Germline V lookup: CDR1 MNHEY, CDR2 SMNVEV (reference sequence). CDR3 DNA sequence: TGTGCCAGCAGTGAGGGGACAGGGGGGGAGACCCAGTACTTC. Translating gives CASSEGTGGETQYF.

CDR3 nucleotide sequence: TGCAGCGATGGCAGGGAACCGAACACTGAAGCTTTCTTT. It specifies CSDGREPNTEAFF. The rearrangement uses TRBV29-1 and TRBJ1-1; weak D call: TRBD1 (5 bases). Germline V gene lookup returns CDR1 SQVTM and CDR2 ANQGSEA. The germline V and J ends were trimmed by 7 bases and 1 base, with 13 bases remaining between them. This CDR3 spans 13 amino acids.

This clone appeared once. The chain has TRBV6-5 and TRBJ1-2; D is ambiguous. Trimming pared 5 bases from V and 8 bases from J, leaving 18 bases between. Germline V gene sequence: CDR1 MNHEY, CDR2 SVGAGI. This CDR3 has 14 residues. CDR3 coding DNA: TGTGCCAGCAGTGAATCGGGTACGGCAGAGGGCTACACCTTC. It specifies CASSESGTAEGYTF.

The chain recombines TRBV7-9 with TRBJ2-7; TRBD2 matches 13 bases. This CDR3 has 15 residues. Trimming at V came to 4 bases and at J to 7 bases, leaving 7 bases not matched to a gene. Germline loops: CDR1 SEHNR, CDR2 FQNEAQ (reference sequence). The CDR3 coding sequence is TGTGCCAGCAGCTCCACTAGCGGGAGGGCCGGTGAGCAGTACTTC. Translation gives CASSSTSGRAGEQYF.

The J gene is TRBJ1-1, the V gene TRBV5-6; possible D gene TRBD1, 5 bases. The CDR3 has 13 amino acids. V lost 1 base and J lost 5, with 9 bases in between. Germline-derived CDR1 and CDR2 are SGHDT and YYEEEE. CDR3: CASSLPGRTEAFF. The DNA of the CDR3 is TGTGCCAGCAGCTTGCCAGGGCGGACTGAAGCTTTCTTT. The whole variable domain, remainder taken from reference TRBV5-6 and TRBJ1-1, is DAGVTQSPTHLIKTRGQQVTLRCSPKSGHDTVSWYQQALGQGPQFIFQYYEEEERQRGNFPDRFSGHQFPNYSSELNVNALLLGDSALYLCASSLPGRTEAFFGQGTRLTVV.

The chain links TRBV29-1 to TRBJ1-3; D is undetermined. The CDR3 spans 12 residues. Looked up from germline, CDR1 is SQVTM and CDR2 is ANQGSEA. Between the trimmed V and J ends, which lost 4 bases and 3 bases, there was a span of 7 bases. The CDR3 sequence is CSVAEYGNTIYF. CDR3 sequence (DNA): TGCAGCGTTGCAGAATATGGAAACACCATATATTTT.

The chain has TRBV14 and TRBJ2-1; D is possibly TRBD2 (6 bases). V was pared by 1 base and J by 7 bases, with 20 bases between. Germline CDR1 is SGHDN and CDR2 is FVKESK. This CDR3 has 17 residues. The CDR3 region is CASSQVRGRVGLNEQFF. CDR3 nucleotide sequence: TGTGCCAGCAGCCAAGTCCGGGGCAGGGTCGGACTAAATGAGCAGTTCTTC.

The chain is built from TRBV28 and TRBJ2-1; the match to TRBD1 covers 7 bases. The germline CDR1 and CDR2 sequences are MDHEN and SYDVKM. Germline trimming cut 1 base from V and 1 base from J; bases unmatched to any gene: 7. This CDR3 comprises 17 residues. This CDR3 reads CASSLFRTGRSYNEQFF. The CDR3 DNA reads as TGTGCCAGCAGTTTATTCCGGACAGGACGTTCCTACAATGAGCAGTTCTTC.

V gene TRBV29-1 combines with J gene TRBJ1-1, with 7 positions matching TRBD1. J was trimmed by 4 bases and V by 4 bases; bases with no gene match: 6. Per the germline V gene, CDR1 is SQVTM and CDR2 is ANQGSEA. This CDR3 region has 13 residues. Here the CDR3 DNA reads TGCAGCGTTGTTTGGCAGGGGGGCACTGAAGCTTTCTTT. Its translation: CSVVWQGGTEAFF.

J is TRBJ1-2 and V is TRBV7-9; no clear D. Germline V lookup: CDR1 SEHNR, CDR2 FQNEAQ (reference sequence). Between the trimmed V and J ends, which lost 2 bases and 4 bases, there was a span of 17 bases. There are 16 residues in the CDR3. In nucleotides, the CDR3 is TGTGCCAGCAGCTTATCCCGGGGAGCGACTGCCTATGGCTACACCTTC. Protein product: CASSLSRGATAYGYTF.

The V gene is TRBV6-4, the J gene TRBJ1-5; tentatively, D is TRBD1 (6 bases). Per germline, CDR1 MRHNA and CDR2 SNTAGT. The CDR3 extends over 13 amino acids. V lost 8 bases and J 3 bases, leaving 11 bases between the germline ends. CDR3 bases: TGTGCCAGCTCACAGGGCCCCAATCAGCCCCAGCATTTT. Amino acid sequence: CASSQGPNQPQHF.

The V call is TRBV30, the J call TRBJ2-5, with 7 bases aligning to TRBD1. J was trimmed by 4 bases and V by 4 bases; bases with no gene match: 6. Germline V lookup: CDR1 GTSNPN, CDR2 SVGIG (reference sequence). The CDR3 covers 13 residues. The CDR3 here is CAWTQGVGETQYF. The CDR3 DNA reads as TGTGCCTGGACCCAGGGGGTGGGAGAGACCCAGTACTTC.

This clone was seen a handful of times. CDR3 sequence reads: CASSAPPTGIYEQYF. In nucleotides, the CDR3 is TGTGCCAGCAGCGCCCCGCCGACAGGGATCTACGAGCAGTACTTC. V and J are TRBV7-8 and TRBJ2-7; 7 nucleotides agree with TRBD1. The CDR3 contains 15 residues. The J segment lost 3 bases and the V segment lost 5 bases, leaving 10 bases of the junction unmatched. Germline V gives CDR1 SGHVS, CDR2 FQNEAQ.

The J gene is TRBJ2-3, the V gene TRBV7-9; D remains unclear. V gave up 1 base and J gave up 6 bases, with 5 bases separating them. The CDR3 runs to 12 residues. The V gene's germline CDR1 is SEHNR and CDR2 FQNEAQ (reference sequence). CDR3 amino acids: CASSLDMDTQYF. Written as DNA, the CDR3 is TGTGCCAGCAGCTTAGATATGGATACGCAGTATTTT. The full variable domain, its missing parts supplied by reference TRBV7-9 and TRBJ2-3, is DTGVSQNPRHKITKRGQNVTFRCDPISEHNRLYWYRQTLGQGPEFLTYFQNEAQLEKSRLLSDRFSAERPKGSFSTLEIQRTEQGDSAMYLCASSLDMDTQYFGPGTRLTVL.

This chain's CDR3 is CATYRPNTYEQYF. The CDR3, as DNA: TGTGCCACATACAGGCCTAACACCTACGAGCAGTACTTC. This rearrangement joins TRBV28 to TRBJ2-7; a possible D gene is TRBD1 (5 bases). CDR3 length: 13 amino acids. Germline-derived CDR1 and CDR2 are MDHEN and SYDVKM. Trimming removed 10 bases at V and 2 bases at J, with 15 bases between.

This sequence joins TRBV19 and TRBJ1-2, with 8 bases that match TRBD1. CDR1 and CDR2 (germline): LNHDA, SQIVND (reference sequence). The CDR3 covers 15 residues. V gave up 6 bases and J gave up 6 bases; unmatched junction bases: 12. CDR3 residues: CASSIGRQGLNGYTF. In DNA form, the CDR3 reads TGTGCCAGTAGCATTGGAAGACAGGGGCTGAATGGCTACACCTTC.